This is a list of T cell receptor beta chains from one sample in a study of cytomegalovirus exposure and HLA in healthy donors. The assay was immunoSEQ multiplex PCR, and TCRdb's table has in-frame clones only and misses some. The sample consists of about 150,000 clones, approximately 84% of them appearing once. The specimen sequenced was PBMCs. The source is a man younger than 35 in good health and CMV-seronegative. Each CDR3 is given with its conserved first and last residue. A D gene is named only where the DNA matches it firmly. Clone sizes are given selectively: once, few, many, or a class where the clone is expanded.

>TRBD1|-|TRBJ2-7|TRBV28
TGTGCCAGCAGTTTAGAGGGACAGGGGCGCGAGCAGTACTTC
CASSLEGQGREQYF
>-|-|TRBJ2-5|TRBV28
TGTGCCAGCGGGGGCAGCGTGGGGACCCAGTACTTC
CASGGSVGTQYF
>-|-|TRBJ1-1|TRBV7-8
TGTGCCAGCACACGTGAGCGGGCTCGCGCGAACACTGAAGCTTTCTTT
CASTRERARANTEAFF
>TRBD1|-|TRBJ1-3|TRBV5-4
TGTGCCAGCAGCTTGCAACAGGGGGTAGTAAACACCATATATTTT
CASSLQQGVVNTIYF
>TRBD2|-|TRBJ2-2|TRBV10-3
TGTGCCATCACTTCCCGGGGGGGCTCGAACACCGGGGAGCTGTTTTTT
CAITSRGGSNTGELFF
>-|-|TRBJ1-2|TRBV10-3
TGTGCCATCAGTGAGTCGGGAGTAGGGGGTTCTACTAACTATGGCTACACCTTC
CAISESGVGGSTNYGYTF
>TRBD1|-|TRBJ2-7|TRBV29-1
TGCAGCGCCCTCGGACAGGGGGGCTCCTACGAGCAGTACTTC
CSALGQGGSYEQYF
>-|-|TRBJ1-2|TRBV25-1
TGTGCCAGCAGAACAGCTAACTATGGCTACACCTTC
CASRTANYGYTF
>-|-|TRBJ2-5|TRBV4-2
TGTGCCAGCAGTTTTGGACCGGGAGATTCTGAGACCCAGTACTTC
CASSFGPGDSETQYF
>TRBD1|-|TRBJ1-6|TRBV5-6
TGTGCCAGCAGCGGCGGCCAGGGGGGCTCCTATAATTCACCCCTCCACTTT
CASSGGQGGSYNSPLHF
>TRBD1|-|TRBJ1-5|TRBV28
TGTGCCAGCAGTCCCGGGACAGGGGTTCGTCAGCCCCAGCATTTT
CASSPGTGVRQPQHF
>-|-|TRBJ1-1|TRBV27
TGTGCCAGCAGTGGGAGCTCTGAAGCTTTCTTT
CASSGSSEAFF
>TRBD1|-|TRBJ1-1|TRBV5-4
TGTGCCAGCAGAAAGACAGGGAGGACTGAAGCTTTCTTT
CASRKTGRTEAFF
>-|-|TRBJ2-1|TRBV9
TGTGCCAGCAGCGTAGACCCAACCTTCGGCAATGAGCAGTTCTTC
CASSVDPTFGNEQFF
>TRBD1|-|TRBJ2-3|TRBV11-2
TGTGCCAGCAGCAACAGGGGGCCCCCCGAAGATACGCAGTATTTT
CASSNRGPPEDTQYF
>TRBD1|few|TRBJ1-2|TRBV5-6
TGTGCCAGCAGCTCAGACGGACAGGGAAGATATGGCTACACCTTC
CASSSDGQGRYGYTF
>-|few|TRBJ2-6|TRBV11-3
TGTGCCAGCAGACGTCCGGGTGACAGCTCTGGGGCCAACGTCCTGACTTTC
CASRRPGDSSGANVLTF
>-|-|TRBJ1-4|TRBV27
TGTGCCAGCAGTTTTATCAGCGCTAATGAAAAACTGTTTTTT
CASSFISANEKLFF
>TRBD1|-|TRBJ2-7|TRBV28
TGTGCCAGCAGTCGGACAGGCGAAACCTACGAGCAGTACTTC
CASSRTGETYEQYF
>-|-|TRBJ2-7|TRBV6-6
TGTGCCAGCAGCTCCCCGGAGTGCGAGCAGTACTTC
CASSSPECEQYF
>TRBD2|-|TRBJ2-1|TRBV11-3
TGTGCCAGCAGCCGCGGACTAGCGGGAGGGCCTTCCTACAATGAGCAGTTCTTC
CASSRGLAGGPSYNEQFF
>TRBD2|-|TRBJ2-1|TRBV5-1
TGCGCCAGCAGCTTGGTAGGGACTAGTGATAATGAGCAGTTCTTC
CASSLVGTSDNEQFF
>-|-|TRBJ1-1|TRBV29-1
TGCAGCGGCAGGGAGAACACTGAAGCTTTCTTT
CSGRENTEAFF
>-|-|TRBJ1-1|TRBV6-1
TGTGCCAGCAGTGGACACACAAATGAAGCTTTCTTT
CASSGHTNEAFF
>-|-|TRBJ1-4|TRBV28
TGTGCCAGCAGGAGCGGGGGCCTTAATGAAAAACTGTTTTTT
CASRSGGLNEKLFF
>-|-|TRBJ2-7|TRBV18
TGTGCCAGCTCACCACGAAAACCAACTTCGGACATGCACTCCTACGAGCAGTACTTC
CASSPRKPTSDMHSYEQYF
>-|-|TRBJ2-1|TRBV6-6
TGTGCCAGCAAGCTTTTTTCGGAGTACAATGAGCAGTTCTTC
CASKLFSEYNEQFF
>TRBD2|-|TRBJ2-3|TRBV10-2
TGCGCCAGCAGTGAGGTTAGCGGGATGGTAGATACGCAGTATTTT
CASSEVSGMVDTQYF